The rows below give T cell receptor beta chains drawn from one sample of a study of Ad26.COV2.S vaccination and SARS-CoV-2 variants. Here immunoSEQ multiplex PCR was the method, and the copy in TCRdb shows in-frame clones only, minus some. Among about 680,000 clones listed, more than 70% were seen once. The sample in question was peripheral blood, obtained in a trial of Ad26.COV2.S vaccine versus placebo. These receptors came from a person aged 18-65 years who received the Ad26.COV2.S COVID-19 vaccine or a placebo. Each CDR3 is given with its conserved first and last residue. A D gene is named only where the DNA matches it firmly. Clone size, where shown, is once, few, many, or a class for clones that have expanded.

j_call	v_call	d_call	clone_size	cdr3_nt	cdr3_aa
TRBJ2-1	TRBV5-4	TRBD2	NA	TGTGCCAGCAGCTCCCAAGCGGGAGGAAACTACAATGAGCAGTTCTTC	CASSSQAGGNYNEQFF
TRBJ1-5	TRBV7-2	NA	once	TGTGCCAGCAGCTTAGGTCAGGGGAGCAATCAGCCCCAGCATTTT	CASSLGQGSNQPQHF
TRBJ1-1	TRBV19	TRBD1	NA	TGTGCCAGTAGTGTCACCACAGGGGCGGCTTTCTTT	CASSVTTGAAFF
TRBJ1-1	TRBV29-1	NA	NA	TGCAGCGTTCGGACGGTCGAAGCTTTCTTT	CSVRTVEAFF
TRBJ1-5	TRBV7-8	NA	few	TGTGCCAGCAGCTTAGCGTTCGGCCTCACGAATCAGCCCCAGCATTTT	CASSLAFGLTNQPQHF
TRBJ2-7	TRBV7-9	NA	many	TGTGCCAGCAGACAGGAATCTTCCTACGAGCAGTACTTC	CASRQESSYEQYF
TRBJ1-5	TRBV4-1	NA	NA	TGCGCCAGCAGCCAGACCCGGACAGGCAATCAGCCCCAGCATTTT	CASSQTRTGNQPQHF
TRBJ2-5	TRBV15	TRBD2	NA	TGTGCCACCAACCTCAGAGGTATGGCCGGACTAGAAGAGACCCAGTACTTC	CATNLRGMAGLEETQYF
TRBJ1-5	TRBV6-6	NA	NA	TGTGCCAGCAGTTCCGGCAAGCCCCAGCATTTT	CASSSGKPQHF
TRBJ2-4	TRBV6-5	NA	NA	TGTGCCAGCAGTTACGGTATTGCCAAAAACATTCAGTACTTC	CASSYGIAKNIQYF
TRBJ1-2	TRBV12-3/TRBV12-4	TRBD1	once	TGTGCCAGCAGTTTGGGGACAGTAGATGGCTACACCTTC	CASSLGTVDGYTF
TRBJ1-2	TRBV19	NA	NA	TGTGCCAGTAGTATAGCAGAGAGGGGTGCTGGCTACACCTTC	CASSIAERGAGYTF
TRBJ1-1	TRBV10-3	NA	NA	TGTGCCATCAGTGAGTGGGGGGGGACGACTGAAGCTTTCTTT	CAISEWGGTTEAFF
TRBJ2-7	TRBV27	TRBD2	NA	TGTGCCAGCTCCGGGACTAGCGGCTCCTACGAGCAGTACTTC	CASSGTSGSYEQYF
TRBJ2-1	TRBV27	NA	NA	TGTGCCGCGAGAGGGCAGTACAATGAGCAGTTCTTC	CAARGQYNEQFF
TRBJ1-5	TRBV19	NA	NA	TGTGCCAGTAGTATCCCCGGACAGTGGTATCAGCCCCAGCATTTT	CASSIPGQWYQPQHF
TRBJ1-3	TRBV12-3/TRBV12-4	NA	NA	TGTGCCAGCAGCCCCGTTGGAAACACCATATATTTT	CASSPVGNTIYF
TRBJ1-1	TRBV4-3	NA	NA	TGCGCCAGCAGACAAGACCCCGGAACTGAAGCTTTCTTT	CASRQDPGTEAFF
TRBJ2-1	TRBV19	NA	NA	TGTGCCAGTACCCCCCGGACTCTCTTCTCCTACAATGAGCAGTTCTTC	CASTPRTLFSYNEQFF
TRBJ2-1	TRBV25-1	NA	NA	TGTGCCAGCAGTGAAGGGCACGGTGGGGTCGATGAGCAGTTCTTC	CASSEGHGGVDEQFF
TRBJ2-5	TRBV12-3/TRBV12-4	NA	NA	TGTGCCAGCAGTTTGGAGCATGAGACCCAGTACTTC	CASSLEHETQYF
TRBJ1-1	TRBV11-2	NA	NA	TGTGCCAGCAGCTTCAGAGGCACGGAAGCTTTCTTT	CASSFRGTEAFF
TRBJ2-5	TRBV3-1/TRBV3-2	NA	NA	TGTGCCAGCAGCCATACTGGGACCGGGGAGACCCAGTACTTC	CASSHTGTGETQYF